This T cell receptor beta chain emerged from a study of T-cell memory formation after mild COVID-19. Looking at the study overall: TCR clusters were mostly confined to one donor each. Study-level results: Some clones that responded were present in memory (sampled pre-infection), which suggests cross-reactive memory joined.

One entry per CDR3 protein, called by TCRdb with MiXCR from the 5' RACE reads. The sample shows approximately 260,000 distinct CDR3 sequences, roughly 16% of them seen only once. This clonotype was observed a handful of times. As yet, its antigen is unknown. V shed 3 bases, J shed 2 bases, and the junction held 5 bases outside the gene matches. Germline CDR1 reads SGHTA; CDR2 reads FQGTGA. CDR3 length: 15 residues. The receptor was derived from a man aged 18 to 29 who had mild COVID-19 (a few samples of this study predate the infection). Cell type and time point are not known. Material for sequencing was PBMCs or a T cell subset sorted from them (not recorded which). The rearrangement links TRBV7-3 to TRBJ2-5, with TRBD2 matching 8 bases. The CDR3 spells CASSLIAGNQETQYF. The CDR3 bases are TGTGCCAGCAGCTTGATAGCGGGAAATCAAGAGACCCAGTACTTC.